Below are 2 T cell receptor beta chains sequenced from a single sample in a study of PD-L1 blockade in urothelial cancer. TCRdb keeps only in-frame clones here, not all; method: immunoSEQ multiplex PCR. The sample contains 70,000 or so clones, about 89% of which appear only once. The source was PBMCs, collected around atezolizumab (anti-PD-L1) treatment. Receptor source: a man aged 60 to 69 with urothelial cancer.

V is TRBV6-1 and J is TRBJ1-3; possible D gene TRBD1, 6 bases. The germline V and J ends were trimmed by 2 bases and 2 bases, with 16 bases remaining between them. CDR3 length: 17 amino acids. Germline CDR1 reads MNHNS; CDR2 reads SASEGT. As DNA, the CDR3 is TGTGCCAGCAGTGAAAATTCTGCAGGGGTGGCTGGAAACACCATATATTTT. It specifies CASSENSAGVAGNTIYF.

This clone has a single count. The chain employs TRBV11-2 and TRBJ2-1; 7 bases match TRBD1. Germline V gene data show CDR1 as SGHAT and CDR2 as FQNNGV. The CDR3 runs to 14 residues. V shed 3 bases, J shed 7 bases, and the junction held 6 bases outside the gene matches. CDR3 loop: CASSLTGNENEQFF. CDR3 sequence (DNA): TGTGCCAGCAGCTTGACAGGGAATGAAAATGAGCAGTTCTTC.